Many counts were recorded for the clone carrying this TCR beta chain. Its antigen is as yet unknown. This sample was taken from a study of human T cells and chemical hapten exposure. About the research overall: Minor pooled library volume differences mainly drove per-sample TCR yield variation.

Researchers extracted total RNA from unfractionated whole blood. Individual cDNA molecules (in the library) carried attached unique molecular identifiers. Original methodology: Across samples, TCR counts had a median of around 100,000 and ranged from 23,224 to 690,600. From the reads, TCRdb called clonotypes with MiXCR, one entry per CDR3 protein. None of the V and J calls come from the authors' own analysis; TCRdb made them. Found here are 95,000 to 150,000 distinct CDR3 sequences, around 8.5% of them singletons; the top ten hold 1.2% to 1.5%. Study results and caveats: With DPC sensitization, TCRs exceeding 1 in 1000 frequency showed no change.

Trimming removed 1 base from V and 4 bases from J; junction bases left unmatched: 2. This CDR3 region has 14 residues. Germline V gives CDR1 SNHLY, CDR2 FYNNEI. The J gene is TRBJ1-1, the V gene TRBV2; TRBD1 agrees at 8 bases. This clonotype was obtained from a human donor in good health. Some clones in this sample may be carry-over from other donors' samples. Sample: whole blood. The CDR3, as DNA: TGTGCCAGCAGTGAAGTACAGGGGGGCACTGAAGCTTTCTTT. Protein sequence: CASSEVQGGTEAFF. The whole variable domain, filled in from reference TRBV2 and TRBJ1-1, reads EPEVTQTPSHQVTQMGQEVILRCVPISNHLYFYWYRQILGQKVEFLVSFYNNEISEKSEIFDDQFSVERPDGSNFTLKIRSTKLEDSAMYFCASSEVQGGTEAFFGQGTRLTVV.